This T cell receptor beta chain was profiled in a study of T-cell reconstitution after alpha-beta-depleted transplantation in children. Preparing the TCRbeta library involved the use of unique molecular identifiers. A single record per CDR3 protein comes from TCRdb applying MiXCR to the PCR reads. The table has over 200,000 distinct CDR3 sequences, around 9.9% seen once. This clonotype was seen ten or more times. What it binds is not known. Whole-study findings and limits: Several hundred expanded graft clones reportedly were the source of alpha-beta T cells about two months after transplant. Newly made T cells mostly supplied T-cell counts and diversity one year after transplant.

The sequenced sample was PBMCs, obtained before TCRalphabeta/CD19-depleted stem cell transplant. The sequence came from a child younger than two with acute myeloid leukemia, due to receive a stem cell transplant.

CDR3 residues: CSAREELAGNEQFF. The CDR3 DNA is TGCAGTGCTAGAGAGGAATTAGCGGGAAATGAGCAGTTCTTC. This chain connects TRBV20-1 to TRBJ2-1, with 8 bases fitting TRBD2. This CDR3 region has 14 residues. Germline lookup yields CDR1 DFQATT and CDR2 SNEGSKA (reference sequence). The J segment lost 7 bases and the V segment lost 0 bases, leaving 5 bases of the junction unmatched.